This TCR beta chain was sequenced in a study of blood T cell repertoires in COVID-19. Study-level information: Italy, Spain and the United States were the sources of the convalescent and acute COVID-19 samples. In each case, the material was cDNA or gDNA derived from T cells, B-cell-depleted T cells, or PBMCs.

CDR3 length equals 14 residues. From germline, CDR1 is LNHDA and CDR2 SQIVND (reference sequence). Unmatched junction bases numbered 9, after V lost 7 bases and J lost 4 bases. Per the original data handling: Amplified reference gene primers provided the basis for estimating nucleated cell counts. Sequenced by immunoSEQ multiplex PCR; TCRdb stores in-frame clones only, minus some. V, J and clone size are taken as reported in that table, and D and trimming were inferred from the DNA itself. The sample holds fewer than 85,000 clones; around 83% are singletons and the top ten take roughly 5.7%. The chain links TRBV19 to TRBJ1-1; 7 positions agree with TRBD1. Sample: peripheral blood. This receptor was identified in a woman aged 55-75 years with acute or convalescent COVID-19. The CDR3 DNA sequence: TGTGCCAGTAAAGGGGGCCTCTCAGGCACTGAAGCTTTCTTT. As protein: CASKGGLSGTEAFF. Complete variable domain (other parts from reference TRBV19 and TRBJ1-1): DGGITQSPKYLFRKEGQNVTLSCEQNLNHDAMYWYRQDPGQGLRLIYYSQIVNDFQKGDIAEGYSVSREKKESFPLTVTSAQKNPTAFYLCASKGGLSGTEAFFGQGTRLTVV.